A selection of T cell receptor beta chains follows, all from one sample in a study of CXCR3-negative and CXCR3-positive naive CD8 T cells. TCRdb processed the 5' RACE reads again and assigns one entry to each CDR3 protein, with no DNA. The ten most abundant clones cover 1.5% to 2% of a sample with around 81,000 distinct CDR3 sequences. The sample comprised naive CXCR3- CD8+ T cells from blood. These receptors were collected from a human donor in good health. Some clones in this sample may be carry-over from other donors' samples. The CDR3 runs from the conserved cysteine through the conserved F or W.

>TRBV15|TRBJ2-1
CATSREGVGYNEQFF
>TRBV19|TRBJ2-1
CASSYMAGDHNEQFF
>TRBV9|TRBJ2-5
CASSDPPGIGEGTQYF
>TRBV29-1|TRBJ2-3
CSVEDRRETDTQYF
>TRBV28|TRBJ2-5
CASSLAYSGQETQYF
>TRBV20-1|TRBJ2-7
CSADWSGGGTYEQYF
>TRBV4-1|TRBJ2-7
CASSQELAGIYEQYF
>TRBV4-3|TRBJ1-1
CASSVRDGGEFEAFF
>TRBV28|TRBJ2-1
CASLKGGSEYNEKFF
>TRBV28|TRBJ2-7
CASSPRTASYEQYF
>TRBV29-1|TRBJ1-2
CSVGGGDSNYGYTF
>TRBV6-5|TRBJ2-7
CASSYSTSGGFYEQYF
>TRBV11-2|TRBJ2-5
CASSLEAGAQETQYF
>TRBV29-1|TRBJ2-3
CSVIGPPTDTQYF
>TRBV28|TRBJ2-7
CASRFTTPTSGATFSYEQYF
>TRBV6-5|TRBJ2-5
CASSRQGEEETQYF
>TRBV12-3/TRBV12-4|TRBJ2-1
CASQGGRGYNEQFF
>TRBV6-1|TRBJ1-1
CASSSTEFHTEAFF
>TRBV7-9|TRBJ2-7
CASSFNLRTGDSYEQYF
>TRBV7-9|TRBJ2-2
CASSLLPGQGANTGELFF
>TRBV5-1|TRBJ1-1
CASSWRGGVGTEAFF
>TRBV12-3/TRBV12-4|TRBJ2-5
CASSPEGLTQYF
>TRBV28|TRBJ2-7
CASSAPGQGLPWLFEQYF
>TRBV7-9|TRBJ2-7
CASSDRGVYEQYF
>TRBV29-1|TRBJ2-5
CSVDIRTVSWTQYF
>TRBV28|TRBJ1-5
CASSWDRYVNQPQHF
>TRBV7-8|TRBJ1-4
CASSPGPTIPNEKLFF
>TRBV9|TRBJ2-1
CASSQVELGFEQFF
>TRBV6-6|TRBJ2-2
CASSYGGPPGELFF
>TRBV4-2|TRBJ2-7
CASSQAPSGTGGFDEQYF
>TRBV7-9|TRBJ1-6
CASSPPGGGNSPLHF
>TRBV12-3/TRBV12-4|TRBJ2-1
CASTSVAGGHEQFF
>TRBV6-5|TRBJ2-1
CASSHTLGDRGNFYEQFF
>TRBV6-5|TRBJ2-5
CASSWDGHQETQYF
>TRBV29-1|TRBJ2-7
CSVVKIEGASEQYF
>TRBV7-3|TRBJ2-3
CASSLTSGTLDTQYF